This T cell receptor (beta chain) was observed in a study of blood T cell repertoires in COVID-19. Overall study context: Donors in the United States, Italy and Spain gave samples during acute or convalescent COVID-19. In each case, the material was cDNA or gDNA derived from T cells, B-cell-depleted T cells, or PBMCs.

The CDR3 extends over 13 amino acids. CDR1 and CDR2 from the germline V gene are WSHSY and SAAADI. V lost 8 bases and J lost 4, with 14 bases in between. Original processing notes: The assay estimated nucleated cells by amplifying reference gene primers. Sequenced by immunoSEQ multiplex PCR; TCRdb stores in-frame clones only, minus some. V, J and clone size are those of that table, while D and trimming were read from the DNA. This sample has 200,000 to 300,000 clones; about four fifths occur once, and the top ten carry about 4%. This rearrangement joins TRBV10-2 to TRBJ1-2, with D unresolved. The TCR was taken from a middle-aged man with acute or convalescent COVID-19. Source material: peripheral blood. CDR3 bases: TGCGCCAGCTCCGAGAGGGTAGTCTATGGCTACACCTTC. Protein product: CASSERVVYGYTF.